This entry features one T cell receptor (beta chain) sequence. This specimen belongs to a study of OX40 agonist ivuxolimab in advanced cancers. Some clones are missing from TCRdb's copy, which holds only in-frame ones; the method was immunoSEQ multiplex PCR. The table shows about 72,000 clones, with 80% to 90% occurring only once. This CDR3 has 17 amino acids. The chain carries TRBV21-1 and TRBJ2-4. TRBV21-1 corresponds to a pseudogene. The sample here was CD4+ or CD8+ T cells sorted from blood, taken in a trial of the OX40 agonist ivuxolimab. The sequence was obtained from an adult with an advanced solid tumor such as melanoma, head and neck, liver or kidney cancer. Here the CDR3 reads CASSPAGTDIAKNIQYF. CDR3 DNA: TGTGCCAGCAGCCCCGCTGGGACGGACATAGCCAAAAACATTCAGTACTTC.